This T cell receptor (beta chain) stems from a study of OX40 agonist ivuxolimab in advanced cancers. Across the study: Patients were treated with ivuxolimab, an agonistic anti-OX40 (CD134) antibody. Patient treatment consisted of intravenous ivuxolimab administration every 2 weeks at 0.01 to 10 mg/kg.

The CDR3 has 16 amino acids. With 0 bases removed from V and 5 bases from J, the gap between germline ends came to 15 bases. Germline CDR1 WNHNN, CDR2 SYGVQD (reference sequence). Assay used: immunoSEQ multiplex PCR; TCRdb lists only in-frame clones, some missing. The data show around 39,000 clones, around 84% seen once. Patients were excluded for autoimmune disease history or systemic immunosuppression. This chain links TRBV10-1 with TRBJ2-3; D tentatively reads TRBD1 or TRBD2 (6 bases each). Sequenced here: CD4+ or CD8+ T cells sorted from blood, sampled in a trial of the OX40 agonist ivuxolimab. The TCR originated in an adult with an advanced solid tumor such as melanoma, head and neck, liver or kidney cancer. CDR3 sequence (DNA): TGCGCCAGCAGTGAGTCGGGGGGCCGAGAGGAAGATACGCAGTATTTT. Translation gives CASSESGGREEDTQYF.